What follows is one T cell receptor (beta chain) and its context. The sample originates from a study of blood T cell repertoires in COVID-19. Seattle's cohort entered during active infection and was followed longitudinally. In the original processing: The authors estimated nucleated cell counts from reference gene primer amplification. Assay: immunoSEQ multiplex PCR; the TCRdb copy retains only in-frame clones and omits some. V and J calls and clone size come straight from that table; D and trimming were deduced from the DNA. Seen here are 150,000 or so clones, more than 75% observed once, and the top ten hold about 0.6%. After removal of 3 bases from V and 0 bases from J, the junction contained 4 bases not matched to a gene. The CDR3 loop spans 16 amino acids. The germline V gene encodes CDR1 LGHDT and CDR2 YNNKEL (reference sequence).

The origin of this receptor is a man in his fifties or sixties with COVID-19, enrolled during active disease. The sequenced material came from peripheral blood. The V call is TRBV3-1 (or the pseudogene TRBV3-2), the J call TRBJ1-4; TRBD1 matches at 7 bases. CDR3 DNA: TGTGCCAGCAGCCAGGGACAGCTGACAACTAATGAAAAACTGTTTTTT. It codes for CASSQGQLTTNEKLFF.